The 27 T cell receptor beta chains below all came from one sample that was sequenced in a study of radiation and T cells in renal cell carcinoma. The method was immunoSEQ multiplex PCR; TCRdb's version includes in-frame clones alone and lacks a portion of them. The data hold about 150,000 clones, with roughly 86% observed a single time. Time point in this sample: blood 2 weeks post-SBRT. The treatment here: 15 Gy SBRT to primary tumor, nephrectomy 4 weeks later. Here the sequenced sample was blood, taken from a patient whose treatment included radiotherapy and nephrectomy. All receptors derive from a woman aged 50 to 65 with renal cell carcinoma.

The CDR3 region is CASSTPGTSSDTQYF. The CDR3 nucleotides are TGTGCCAGCAGCACCCCAGGGACTAGCTCAGATACGCAGTATTTT. This sequence joins TRBV9 and TRBJ2-3; 9 bases agree with TRBD2. The CDR3 runs 15 residues. CDR1 is SGDLS and CDR2 is YYNGEE in the germline V gene. With 4 bases clipped from V and 4 bases from J, the junction kept 7 bases outside the gene matches.

The gene calls are TRBV5-6 and TRBJ1-1, with 11 bases aligning to TRBD1. Trimming cost V 3 bases and J 4 bases; bases outside gene matches: 11. The CDR3 spans 17 residues. The germline V gene encodes CDR1 SGHDT and CDR2 YYEEEE. CDR3 DNA: TGTGCCAGCAGCTCTTTCCGGGACAGGGGGGCCTCCACTGAAGCTTTCTTT. It codes for CASSSFRDRGASTEAFF.

V is TRBV13 and J is TRBJ2-3; TRBD2 matches at 10 bases. J gave up 2 bases and V 5 bases, and 4 bases lay outside the gene matches. The length of the CDR3 is 15 residues. CDR1 and CDR2 from the germline V gene are PRHDT and FYEKMQ (reference sequence). CDR3 residues: CASSTAGGTTDTQYF. The CDR3 nucleotides read TGTGCCAGCAGCACAGCGGGGGGGACCACAGATACGCAGTATTTT.

The rearrangement uses TRBV10-3 and TRBJ2-7; D could derive from TRBD1 or TRBD2 (5 bases each). V lost 10 bases and J lost 0, with 13 bases in between. Looked up from germline, CDR1 is ENHRY and CDR2 is SYGVKD. The length of the CDR3 is 13 residues. The DNA of the CDR3 is TGTGCCAGTACCCGGGACCTCTCCTACGAGCAGTACTTC. This gives the protein CASTRDLSYEQYF.

The chain combines TRBV19 with TRBJ2-5; D is undetermined. Germline lookup yields CDR1 LNHDA and CDR2 SQIVND (reference sequence). The CDR3 consists of 13 residues. The V end was cut by 6 bases, the J end by 4 bases, with 12 bases between. DNA for the CDR3: TGTGCCAGTAGCGACGTACCCATAGAGACCCAGTACTTC. It translates to CASSDVPIETQYF.

This clone was detected only once. The chain couples TRBV7-2 to TRBJ1-6, with D tentatively TRBD1 (6 bases). V was trimmed by 8 bases and J by 5 bases, leaving 13 bases between them. The CDR3 runs 14 residues. Germline lookup yields CDR1 SGHTA and CDR2 FQGNSA. CDR3 protein: CASGGGRDNSPLHF. The CDR3 coding sequence is TGTGCCAGCGGAGGGGGACGAGATAATTCACCCCTCCACTTT.

This clone appeared once. The CDR3 coding sequence is TGTGCCAGCTCCTTTGGGGAGTTCGATGGCTACACCTTC. It translates to CASSFGEFDGYTF. V gene TRBV2 combines with J gene TRBJ1-2; D gene ambiguous. Germline V gene sequence: CDR1 SNHLY, CDR2 FYNNEI. The CDR3 contains 13 residues. Trimming left V 8 bases short and J 6 bases short, with 16 bases between.

The chain couples TRBV10-2 to TRBJ1-1; D possibly corresponds to TRBD1 (6 bases). Germline lookup yields CDR1 WSHSY and CDR2 SAAADI. The CDR3 consists of 13 residues. Trimming took off 2 bases at V and 12 bases at J, with 16 bases between the two ends. The CDR3 DNA is TGCGCCAGCAGTGAGGGATTTGACAGGAAAACTTTCTTT. Its translation: CASSEGFDRKTFF.

The chain couples TRBV9 to TRBJ1-6; TRBD1 might be the D (5 bases). Trimming shortened V by 1 base and J by 7 bases, and 12 bases separated the two germline ends. The CDR3 sequence is 15 residues long. The germline gives CDR1 SGDLS, CDR2 YYNGEE. Written as DNA, the CDR3 is TGTGCCAGCAGCGTAAAGGGGAGAAAGAATTCACCCCTCCACTTT. This encodes CASSVKGRKNSPLHF.

V gene TRBV7-6 combines with J gene TRBJ1-4; unclear D gene. Germline V gene lookup returns CDR1 SGHVS and CDR2 FNYEAQ. The CDR3 consists of 15 residues. Trimming removed 1 base at V and 0 bases at J, with 6 bases between. CDR3 coding DNA: TGTGCCAGCAGCTTAGGTGTCTCAACTAATGAAAAACTGTTTTTT. Amino acid sequence: CASSLGVSTNEKLFF. The whole variable domain, remainder taken from reference TRBV7-6 and TRBJ1-4, is GAGVSQSPRYKVTKRGQDVALRCDPISGHVSLYWYRQALGQGPEFLTYFNYEAQQDKSGLPNDRFSAERPEGSISTLTIQRTEQRDSAMYRCASSLGVSTNEKLFFGSGTQLSVL.

The rearrangement links TRBV7-9 to TRBJ1-6; D may be TRBD1 (5 bases). Germline CDR1 SEHNR, CDR2 FQNEAQ (reference sequence). V was trimmed by 3 bases and J by 7 bases, leaving 10 bases between them. This CDR3 comprises 14 residues. As DNA, the CDR3 is TGTGCCAGCAGCTTGTCCGGGGGGAATTCACCCCTCCACTTT. Residues: CASSLSGGNSPLHF. The full variable domain, with the rest looked up from reference TRBV7-9 and TRBJ1-6, is DTGVSQNPRHKITKRGQNVTFRCDPISEHNRLYWYRQTLGQGPEFLTYFQNEAQLEKSRLLSDRFSAERPKGSFSTLEIQRTEQGDSAMYLCASSLSGGNSPLHFGNGTRLTVT.

The genes are TRBV7-9 and TRBJ2-2, with TRBD1 identical over 8 bases. This CDR3 comprises 16 residues. Germline-derived CDR1 and CDR2 are SEHNR and FQNEAQ (reference sequence). V gave up 8 bases and J gave up 1 base; unmatched junction bases: 9. CDR3 sequence: CASSPQGARNTGELFF. The CDR3 coding sequence is TGTGCCAGCTCCCCCCAGGGGGCAAGGAACACCGGGGAGCTGTTTTTT.

This sequence joins TRBV2 and TRBJ1-5, with D uncertain. Germline CDR1 and CDR2: SNHLY and FYNNEI. The CDR3 has 14 residues. Trimming left V 4 bases short and J 3 bases short, with 10 bases between. CDR3 sequence reads: CASSGGRNNQPQHF. In DNA form, the CDR3 reads TGTGCCAGCAGTGGGGGTCGGAACAATCAGCCCCAGCATTTT.

V and J are TRBV18 and TRBJ2-2, with a possible D match to TRBD1 (5 bases). CDR3 length: 14 amino acids. Per germline, CDR1 KGHSH and CDR2 LQKENI. The V and J ends lost 6 bases and 1 base respectively, with 9 bases between them. CDR3 residues: CASSRDRNTGELFF. As DNA, the CDR3 is TGTGCCAGCTCCAGAGACAGGAACACCGGGGAGCTGTTTTTT.

This clone showed up just once. This sequence joins TRBV29-1 and TRBJ2-5, with D possibly being TRBD1 (5 bases). The V and J ends lost 4 bases and 1 base respectively, with 7 bases between them. From germline, CDR1 is SQVTM and CDR2 ANQGSEA. The CDR3 spans 12 residues. CDR3 residues: CSVGQLQETQYF. The CDR3 DNA reads TGCAGCGTTGGACAGCTCCAAGAGACCCAGTACTTC.

This clone was found a few times. The genes are TRBV2 and TRBJ1-1, with 7 nucleotides matching TRBD1. The ends lost 7 bases at V and 7 bases at J; junction bases unmatched: 15. CDR3 size: 15 residues. Germline V lookup: CDR1 SNHLY, CDR2 FYNNEI. In nucleotides, the CDR3 is TGTGCCAGCAAGCTACAGGGGTTACTTAAAGATGAAGCTTTCTTT. This translates into CASKLQGLLKDEAFF.

The V gene is TRBV4-2, the J gene TRBJ2-7, with 7 bases that match TRBD2. The CDR3 has 16 amino acids. The germline V gene encodes CDR1 LGHNA and CDR2 YNFKEQ. Trimming cost V 0 bases and J 0 bases; bases outside gene matches: 5. The chain's CDR3 is CASSQEWGGSSYEQYF. CDR3 bases: TGTGCCAGCAGCCAAGAATGGGGGGGGTCCTCCTACGAGCAGTACTTC.

The chain recombines TRBV6-5 with TRBJ2-1, with D perhaps matching TRBD1 (6 bases). Germline CDR1 and CDR2: MNHEY and SVGAGI. V was clipped by 5 bases and J by 5 bases, with 13 bases between them. There are 14 residues in the CDR3. CDR3 nucleotides: TGTGCCAGCAGTCACCTACAGGGAGACAATGAGCAGTTCTTC. Translation gives CASSHLQGDNEQFF.

The chain joins TRBV2 to TRBJ2-6, with a weak D call TRBD2 (6 bases). This CDR3 has 17 residues. Trimming stripped 3 bases from V and 0 bases from J, with 12 bases between. The germline CDR1 and CDR2 sequences are SNHLY and FYNNEI. The CDR3 is CASSEGGFVSGANVLTF. The CDR3 DNA reads as TGTGCCAGCAGTGAGGGGGGTTTCGTCTCTGGGGCCAACGTCCTGACTTTC.

The gene calls are TRBV7-3 and TRBJ2-6, with a tentative D call TRBD1 (6 bases). The V end was cut by 4 bases, the J end by 4 bases, with 14 bases between. CDR1 SGHTA and CDR2 FQGTGA come from the germline V gene. The CDR3 covers 16 residues. The CDR3 DNA sequence: TGTGCCAGCAGCTCGCACAGGGCAGAAGGGGCCAACGTCCTGACTTTC. Amino acid sequence: CASSSHRAEGANVLTF.

This clone was observed once. This chain uses TRBV5-6 with TRBJ2-1; 10 positions agree with TRBD2. V dropped 2 bases and J dropped 9; count of bases not matched to a gene: 8. Germline V gives CDR1 SGHDT, CDR2 YYEEEE. CDR3 length: 15 residues. The CDR3 loop is CASSLALAGSGEQFF. In nucleotides, the CDR3 is TGTGCCAGCAGCTTAGCACTAGCGGGGTCTGGTGAGCAGTTCTTC.

The chain has TRBV6-5 and TRBJ2-1, with 7 bases fitting TRBD1. The trim removed 6 bases at V and 7 bases at J, leaving 6 bases unmatched. Germline values: CDR1 MNHEY, CDR2 SVGAGI. The CDR3 consists of 13 residues. The DNA of the CDR3 is TGTGCCAGCAGACCCGGGACAGAGAATGAGCAGTTCTTC. Translating it yields CASRPGTENEQFF.

This clone was seen a single time. This chain uses TRBV25-1 with TRBJ2-7, with unresolved D. The V and J ends lost 3 bases and 3 bases respectively, with 9 bases between them. The CDR3 consists of 13 residues. Germline V lookup: CDR1 MGHDK, CDR2 SYGVNS. CDR3 sequence (DNA): TGTGCCAGCAGTGAGAAAGACATCTACGAGCAGTACTTC. Protein sequence: CASSEKDIYEQYF.

The rearrangement links TRBV5-1 to TRBJ2-2; D assignment may be TRBD1 or TRBD2 (5 bases each). The CDR3 totals 16 residues. The V gene lost 1 base and the J gene lost 5 bases, with 15 bases spanning the gap. Per germline, CDR1 SGHRS and CDR2 YFSETQ. Here the CDR3 DNA reads TGCGCCAGCAGCTTGACTGGGGGTCGAGAAACCGGGGAGCTGTTTTTT. As protein: CASSLTGGRETGELFF.

The chain joins TRBV15 to TRBJ1-4, with D uncertain. Germline V gives CDR1 LNHNV, CDR2 YYDKDF (reference sequence). Trimming left V 0 bases short and J 8 bases short, with 13 bases between. The CDR3 loop spans 15 amino acids. CDR3 region: CATSREGGWREKLFF. The DNA of the CDR3 is TGTGCCACCAGCAGAGAAGGAGGTTGGCGGGAAAAACTGTTTTTT.

The chain joins TRBV6-5 to TRBJ2-3; either TRBD1 or TRBD2 may fit D (5 bases each). The ends were cut back, 2 bases at V and 3 bases at J, with 12 bases in the middle. Germline CDR1 is MNHEY and CDR2 is SVGAGI. The CDR3 has 15 amino acids. DNA of the CDR3: TGTGCCAGCAGTTACGAGGGGTCGTTGACAGATACGCAGTATTTT. Its protein is CASSYEGSLTDTQYF.

This clone is a singleton in its sample. The rearrangement links TRBV5-8 to TRBJ2-1; unclear D gene. The V gene's germline CDR1 is SGHTS and CDR2 YDEGEE. The CDR3 extends over 11 amino acids. Between the trimmed V and J ends, which lost 5 bases and 8 bases, there was a span of 8 bases. The CDR3 here is CASRNSYEQFF. In DNA, the CDR3 is TGTGCCAGCAGGAACAGCTATGAGCAGTTCTTC. The whole variable domain, remainder taken from reference TRBV5-8 and TRBJ2-1, is EAGVTQSPTHLIKTRGQQATLRCSPISGHTSVYWYQQALGLGLQFLLWYDEGEERNRGNFPPRFSGRQFPNYSSELNVNALELEDSALYLCASRNSYEQFFGPGTRLTVL.